The rows below give T cell receptor beta chains drawn from one sample of a study of identical twins. Via MiXCR, TCRdb re-called the 5' RACE reads, giving one row per CDR3 protein. The table lists fewer than 650,000 distinct CDR3 sequences, 9.6% of them singletons. These data are also associated with another study on yellow fever vaccine responses in identical twins.

The sequencing sample was made of PBMCs. Source of these receptors: a woman aged 18-29 years in good health. CDR3s include the opening cysteine and the closing phenylalanine or tryptophan. The order of the fields is clone size, V gene, J gene, D gene, CDR3 protein, CDR3 DNA. The D gene is left open where the match is weak. Expanded clones get a size class; other rows say once, few or many, or leave the size out.

clone size: few
V gene: TRBV18
J gene: TRBJ2-4
D gene: .
CDR3 protein: CASSPPKGSGAKNIQYF
CDR3 DNA: TGTGCCAGCTCACCACCAAAGGGTTCTGGTGCCAAAAACATTCAGTACTTC

clone size: many
V gene: TRBV3-1
J gene: TRBJ2-5
D gene: TRBD1
CDR3 protein: CASSRRLGTGKETQYF
CDR3 DNA: TGTGCCAGCAGCCGCCGATTAGGGACAGGGAAAGAGACCCAGTACTTC

clone size: few
V gene: TRBV7-2
J gene: TRBJ2-7
D gene: .
CDR3 protein: CASSLGIVRANEQYF
CDR3 DNA: TGTGCCAGCAGCTTAGGAATTGTCAGGGCCAACGAGCAGTACTTC

clone size: .
V gene: TRBV3-1
J gene: TRBJ2-3
D gene: .
CDR3 protein: CASSQDLWGADTQYF
CDR3 DNA: TGTGCCAGCAGCCAAGATCTTTGGGGCGCGGATACGCAGTATTTT

clone size: many
V gene: TRBV29-1
J gene: TRBJ2-1
D gene: .
CDR3 protein: CSVEGTQTGRIEQFF
CDR3 DNA: TGCAGCGTTGAAGGGACTCAGACAGGGAGGATTGAGCAGTTCTTC

clone size: .
V gene: TRBV29-1
J gene: TRBJ2-5
D gene: TRBD1
CDR3 protein: CSVRVQGAGETQYF
CDR3 DNA: TGCAGCGTGAGGGTACAGGGGGCCGGGGAGACCCAGTACTTC

clone size: few
V gene: TRBV3-1
J gene: TRBJ2-7
D gene: .
CDR3 protein: CASSQEGTLYPEYF
CDR3 DNA: TGTGCCAGCAGCCAAGAGGGGACTTTATACCCGGAGTACTTC

clone size: many
V gene: TRBV15
J gene: TRBJ2-7
D gene: .
CDR3 protein: CATSRDRAGLEQYF
CDR3 DNA: TGTGCCACCAGCAGAGATAGAGCTGGGCTCGAGCAGTACTTC

clone size: few
V gene: TRBV4-2
J gene: TRBJ1-4
D gene: .
CDR3 protein: CATGPREKLFF
CDR3 DNA: TGTGCCACGGGACCCCGTGAAAAACTGTTTTTT

clone size: few
V gene: TRBV5-1
J gene: TRBJ2-5
D gene: TRBD2
CDR3 protein: CASSLPLAAGAQYF
CDR3 DNA: TGCGCCAGCAGCTTGCCACTAGCGGCCGGGGCCCAGTACTTC

clone size: .
V gene: TRBV5-1
J gene: TRBJ1-1
D gene: .
CDR3 protein: CASSLLALTEAFF
CDR3 DNA: TGCGCCAGCAGCTTGTTGGCCCTCACTGAAGCTTTCTTT

clone size: many
V gene: TRBV12-3/TRBV12-4
J gene: TRBJ2-1
D gene: .
CDR3 protein: CASSLDNNEQFF
CDR3 DNA: TGTGCCAGCAGTTTGGATAACAATGAGCAGTTCTTC

clone size: few
V gene: TRBV5-1
J gene: TRBJ1-4
D gene: .
CDR3 protein: CAGEIPTATNEKLFF
CDR3 DNA: TGCGCCGGAGAAATACCGACAGCAACTAATGAAAAACTGTTTTTT

clone size: .
V gene: TRBV6-5
J gene: TRBJ2-3
D gene: .
CDR3 protein: CASSYYQGSSTDTQYF
CDR3 DNA: TGTGCCAGCAGTTACTATCAGGGGTCGAGCACAGATACGCAGTATTTT

clone size: many
V gene: TRBV7-8
J gene: TRBJ2-5
D gene: .
CDR3 protein: CASNPDLNSGEETQYF
CDR3 DNA: TGTGCCAGCAACCCCGACTTAAACTCGGGGGAAGAGACCCAGTACTTC

clone size: few
V gene: TRBV4-3
J gene: TRBJ2-7
D gene: TRBD1
CDR3 protein: CASSQAGTGITEQYF
CDR3 DNA: TGCGCCAGCAGCCAAGCCGGGACAGGGATTACAGAGCAGTACTTC